This T cell receptor beta chain was recovered during a study of control samples from healthy donors and cancer patients. Data came from immunoSEQ multiplex PCR; TCRdb stores just in-frame clones and leaves some out. The sample contains approximately 100,000 clones, roughly 82% of which appear only once. The receptor was isolated from a man aged 55-75 years in good health. Sequencing used blood.

The CDR3, as DNA: TGTGCCAGTAGTATCTATCCTGACAACTACGAGCAGTACTTC. This translates into CASSIYPDNYEQYF. This rearrangement joins TRBV19 to TRBJ2-7; D unclear. V gave up 3 bases and J gave up 3 bases, with 12 bases separating them. Per germline, CDR1 LNHDA and CDR2 SQIVND (reference sequence). The CDR3 loop spans 14 amino acids.